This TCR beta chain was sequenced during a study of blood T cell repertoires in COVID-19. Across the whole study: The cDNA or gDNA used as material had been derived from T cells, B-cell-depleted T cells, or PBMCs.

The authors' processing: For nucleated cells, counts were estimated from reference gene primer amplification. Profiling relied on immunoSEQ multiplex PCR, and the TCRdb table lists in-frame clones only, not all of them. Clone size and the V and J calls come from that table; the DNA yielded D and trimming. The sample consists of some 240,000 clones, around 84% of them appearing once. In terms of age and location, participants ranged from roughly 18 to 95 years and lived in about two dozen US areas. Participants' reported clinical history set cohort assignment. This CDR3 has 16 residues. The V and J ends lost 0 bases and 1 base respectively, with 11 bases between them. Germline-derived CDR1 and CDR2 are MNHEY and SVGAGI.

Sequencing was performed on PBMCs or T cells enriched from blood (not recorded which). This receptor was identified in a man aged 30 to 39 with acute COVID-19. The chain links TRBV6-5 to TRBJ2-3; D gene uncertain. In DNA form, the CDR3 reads TGTGCCAGCAGTTACTCAGATGCGTTGGGCACAGATACGCAGTATTTT. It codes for CASSYSDALGTDTQYF.